This TCR beta chain is from a study of T-cell reconstitution after alpha-beta-depleted transplantation in children. Details on this clonotype: The antigen remains unidentified.

During its preparation, the TCRbeta library received unique molecular identifiers. MiXCR was run by TCRdb on the PCR reads, yielding one entry per CDR3 protein. The table includes some 440,000 distinct CDR3 sequences, 15% to 20% detected once. V lost 4 bases, J lost 2 bases, and 7 bases stayed unmatched. CDR1 is SQVTM, CDR2 ANQGSEA, per germline. The CDR3 covers 14 residues. Study results and limitations: Once a year had passed after transplant, T-cell counts and diversity came mostly from newly produced T cells. Surviving thymic progenitors and recipient T cells were the source of high TCRbeta diversity at day 60 in some patients.

This clonotype was obtained from a boy younger than two who had a stem cell transplant for Wiskott-Aldrich syndrome, so the T cells may come from the graft donor. Sequencing was performed on PBMCs, mostly from graft donor cells, taken 360 days after TCRalphabeta/CD19-depleted stem cell transplant. The chain carries TRBV29-1 and TRBJ2-5; 7 nucleotides align to TRBD1. CDR3 loop: CSVGGKQGQETQYF. The CDR3 nucleotides are TGCAGCGTTGGTGGGAAACAGGGGCAAGAGACCCAGTACTTC.